The 10 T cell receptor beta chains below all came from one sample that was sequenced in a study of T-cell reconstitution after alpha-beta-depleted transplantation in children. Unique molecular identifiers were used to barcode this TCRbeta library. TCRdb re-derived calls from the PCR reads in MiXCR, one entry per CDR3 protein. The sample yields some 200,000 distinct CDR3 sequences, 6.3% seen once. Here the sequenced sample was PBMCs, taken before TCRalphabeta/CD19-depleted stem cell transplant. The receptors shown here come from a girl under two years old with combined immunodeficiency, due to receive a stem cell transplant.

This clonotype has a count of ten or more. The chain links TRBV7-8 to TRBJ1-1; D is possibly TRBD1 (5 bases). The CDR3 has 12 residues. Germline CDR1 is SGHVS and CDR2 is FQNEAQ. V was shortened by 7 bases and J by 1 base, with 7 bases between the two germline ends. CDR3 sequence reads: CASTQGNTEAFF. The CDR3 nucleotides read TGTGCCAGCACCCAGGGGAACACTGAAGCTTTCTTT.

J is TRBJ2-2 and V is TRBV24-1, with 8 nucleotides matching TRBD1. The CDR3 length is 17 residues. Germline V gives CDR1 KGHDR, CDR2 SFDVKD. Trimming at V came to 1 base and at J to 4 bases, leaving 7 bases not matched to a gene. In DNA, the CDR3 is TGTGCCACCAGTGATTTACGGGCAGGGGGCTTCACCGGGGAGCTGTTTTTT. This translates into CATSDLRAGGFTGELFF.

This clonotype was detected many times. V is TRBV5-1 and J is TRBJ2-2, with D unresolved. The CDR3 covers 12 residues. From germline, CDR1 is SGHRS and CDR2 YFSETQ. V was clipped by 5 bases and J by 3 bases, with 5 bases between them. CDR3 region: CASSWDTGELFF. CDR3 coding DNA: TGCGCCAGCAGTTGGGACACCGGGGAGCTGTTTTTT.

Many counts were recorded for this clonotype. The chain uses TRBV5-1 and TRBJ2-2; D not resolved. V lost 6 bases and J lost 4, with 10 bases in between. The germline V gene has CDR1 SGHRS and CDR2 YFSETQ. The length of the CDR3 is 13 residues. CDR3: CASTLGLTGELFF. CDR3 in DNA: TGCGCCAGCACTTTGGGCCTCACCGGGGAGCTGTTTTTT.

This clonotype has a count of ten or more. This rearrangement joins TRBV12-3 or TRBV12-4 to TRBJ2-7; a weak D match, TRBD1 (6 bases). The CDR3 is 14 amino acids. Deletions cut 5 bases from V and 4 bases from J, with 15 bases between. For the CDR3, the DNA is TGTGCCAGCAGTATTCGGACAGACGTTTACGAGCAGTACTTC. Encoded protein: CASSIRTDVYEQYF.

This clonotype was found many times. This chain links TRBV12-3 or TRBV12-4 with TRBJ2-1; D not certain. Trimming took off 1 base at V and 16 bases at J, with 11 bases between the two ends. The CDR3 covers 11 residues. The CDR3 nucleotides are TGTGCCAGCAGTTTAGGGCCGACGTTTTTCTTC. Translated: CASSLGPTFFF.

The sample holds many counts of this clonotype. The chain carries TRBV2 and TRBJ2-1, with D unclear. With 8 bases removed from V and 8 bases from J, the gap between germline ends came to 16 bases. Germline values: CDR1 SNHLY, CDR2 FYNNEI. The CDR3 contains 13 residues. The DNA of the CDR3 is TGTGCCAGCCCCATCCCGTTCTTGGATGAGCAGTTCTTC. Protein sequence: CASPIPFLDEQFF.

This clonotype has a handful of counts. The chain is built from TRBV20-1 and TRBJ2-1; 8 positions match TRBD1. In germline, CDR1 is DFQATT, CDR2 SNEGSKA (reference sequence). The CDR3 sequence is 14 residues long. V gave up 5 bases and J gave up 0 bases; unmatched junction bases: 3. The CDR3 region has the DNA TGCAGTGCTCACGGACAGGGCTCCTACAATGAGCAGTTCTTC. This codes for CSAHGQGSYNEQFF.

This clonotype has a count of ten or more. The V gene is TRBV12-3 or TRBV12-4, the J gene TRBJ2-1, with unresolved D. The CDR3 is made up of 13 amino acids. Trimming stripped 7 bases from V and 8 bases from J, with 15 bases between. The CDR3 DNA reads TGTGCCAGCACCTTCGCCCGCGTAGATGAGCAGTTCTTC. This translates into CASTFARVDEQFF.

The table lists this clonotype with many counts. The chain has TRBV29-1 and TRBJ2-1; TRBD1 matches 11 bases. The germline V gene encodes CDR1 SQVTM and CDR2 ANQGSEA. This CDR3 region has 15 residues. V lost 6 bases to trimming and J lost 6 bases; unmatched junction nucleotides: 10. DNA for the CDR3: TGCAGCGTGGTACCCGGGGACAGGGGGTTCAATGAGCAGTTCTTC. This codes for CSVVPGDRGFNEQFF.